This entry lists 23 T cell receptor beta chains sequenced from one sample in a study of cytomegalovirus exposure and HLA in healthy donors. PCR amplification relied on 60 Vbeta primers (plus 13 Jbeta primers). Produced via immunoSEQ multiplex PCR; TCRdb's table is partial and in-frame only. The sample lists hundreds of thousands of clones, 82% occurring once. Sequenced input: PBMCs. These receptors were taken from a man in his forties or fifties in good health and CMV-seropositive.

The V call is TRBV11-3, the J call TRBJ2-7; 7 bases are shared with TRBD2. The CDR3 is made up of 14 amino acids. Germline V gives CDR1 SGHNT, CDR2 YENEEA. The V segment lost 6 bases and the J segment 3 bases; nucleotides outside the gene matches: 8. The CDR3 DNA sequence: TGTGCCAGCAGTCCCAAACCGGGGGGCTACGAGCAGTACGTC. Its protein is CASSPKPGGYEQYV.

This rearrangement joins TRBV15 to TRBJ1-6; 8 nucleotides line up with TRBD1. V lost 8 bases to trimming and J lost 6 bases; unmatched junction nucleotides: 3. Germline CDR1 and CDR2: LNHNV and YYDKDF (reference sequence). The CDR3 contains 13 residues. The CDR3 sequence: CATGGQANSPLHF. In DNA, the CDR3 is TGTGCCACCGGGGGACAGGCTAATTCACCCCTCCACTTT.

The gene calls are TRBV5-1 and TRBJ1-1, with a tentative D call TRBD1 (5 bases). CDR1 and CDR2 from the germline V gene are SGHRS and YFSETQ. The CDR3 consists of 13 residues. V was clipped by 2 bases and J by 1 base, with 6 bases between them. CDR3 region: CASSFRENTEAFF. In nucleotides, the CDR3 is TGCGCCAGCAGCTTCAGGGAGAACACTGAAGCTTTCTTT.

The rearrangement joins TRBV2 to TRBJ2-1; D not certain. Looked up from germline, CDR1 is SNHLY and CDR2 is FYNNEI. The CDR3 spans 13 residues. V lost 6 bases to trimming and J lost 0 bases, with 6 bases between them. The CDR3 spells CASRESSYNEQFF. CDR3 bases: TGTGCCAGCAGGGAGAGCTCCTACAATGAGCAGTTCTTC.

The CDR3, as DNA: TGTGCCAGCTCACGGGACAGGGGAGCTGACGAGCAGTACTTC. Its translation: CASSRDRGADEQYF. The rearrangement joins TRBV18 to TRBJ2-7; 10 positions agree with TRBD1. Germline V gene sequence: CDR1 KGHSH, CDR2 LQKENI. J was trimmed by 5 bases and V by 4 bases; bases with no gene match: 5. The CDR3 runs 14 residues.

This clone was picked up one time. V gene TRBV12-5 combines with J gene TRBJ1-1; 7 nucleotides agree with TRBD1. In germline, CDR1 is LGHNT, CDR2 FRNRAP. Losses at the gene ends were 6 bases for V and 6 bases for J; bases not matched to a gene: 7. The CDR3 covers 13 residues. In DNA, the CDR3 is TGTGCTAGTGGCCAGGGGACAGTGCCTGAAGCTTTCTTT. It translates to CASGQGTVPEAFF.

V is TRBV5-1 and J is TRBJ1-1; TRBD1 matches at 11 bases. Germline CDR1 SGHRS, CDR2 YFSETQ. The CDR3 sequence is 17 residues long. Trimming removed 4 bases from V and 0 bases from J; junction bases left unmatched: 8. The CDR3 DNA follows: TGCGCCAGCAGCGCACGGACAGGGGGCGGCTTGAACACTGAAGCTTTCTTT. It specifies CASSARTGGGLNTEAFF.

This clone was detected a few times. The rearrangement uses TRBV18 and TRBJ2-6; 9 bases line up with TRBD1. The CDR3 contains 18 residues. The trim removed 1 base at V and 3 bases at J, leaving 7 bases unmatched. Germline V CDR1 and CDR2: KGHSH, LQKENI. The CDR3 DNA is TGTGCCAGCTCACCACTCACAGGGGGCAGGATTGGGGCCAACGTCCTGACTTTC. Protein product: CASSPLTGGRIGANVLTF.

The CDR3 sequence is CAISESERVTDTQYF. The CDR3 DNA reads as TGTGCCATCAGTGAGTCGGAGCGGGTCACAGATACGCAGTATTTT. The rearrangement links TRBV10-3 to TRBJ2-3, with a tentative D call TRBD2 (6 bases). The V end lost 0 bases, the J end lost 2 bases, and 9 bases lay between the germline ends. Germline loops: CDR1 ENHRY, CDR2 SYGVKD. The CDR3 has 15 residues.

The CDR3 reads CASRDRGRNGYTF. CDR3 DNA: TGTGCCAGCAGGGACAGGGGGCGGAATGGCTACACCTTC. The genes are TRBV5-4 and TRBJ1-2; TRBD1 matches at 11 bases. Trimming took 5 bases from V and 6 from J; bases not matched to a gene: 3. The CDR3 consists of 13 residues. CDR1 is SGHNT and CDR2 is YYREEE in the germline V gene (reference sequence).

The V call is TRBV6-1, the J call TRBJ2-7, with TRBD1 identical over 10 bases. J was trimmed by 5 bases and V by 10 bases; bases with no gene match: 5. The CDR3 runs to 12 residues. The germline gives CDR1 MNHNS, CDR2 SASEGT. This CDR3 reads CATRDRGHEQYF. CDR3 nucleotides: TGTGCCACACGGGACAGGGGCCACGAGCAGTACTTC.

The chain recombines TRBV9 with TRBJ1-6; D unclear. This CDR3 is 15 amino acids long. From germline, CDR1 is SGDLS and CDR2 YYNGEE. Trimming cost V 3 bases and J 8 bases, with 15 bases left between them. The CDR3 region has the DNA TGTGCCAGCAGCGACCTCCAAGGCCGGGATTCACCCCTCCACTTT. Its protein product is CASSDLQGRDSPLHF.

The chain uses TRBV11-2 and TRBJ1-2; 7 positions agree with TRBD1. Looked up from germline, CDR1 is SGHAT and CDR2 is FQNNGV. V lost 6 bases, J lost 0 bases, and 10 bases stayed unmatched. The CDR3 runs 16 residues. The CDR3 DNA is TGTGCCAGCAGTTACGACAGGGCTCTTTCTAACTATGGCTACACCTTC. Translating it yields CASSYDRALSNYGYTF.

This chain links TRBV7-9 with TRBJ2-6; tentative D call: TRBD2 (5 bases). This CDR3 comprises 16 residues. Germline CDR1 SEHNR, CDR2 FQNEAQ (reference sequence). V was clipped by 5 bases and J by 2 bases, with 13 bases between them. The CDR3, as DNA: TGTGCCAGCAGCCCAGGTTCGGGGACTGGGGCCAACGTCCTGACTTTC. Its protein is CASSPGSGTGANVLTF.

The chain combines TRBV5-1 with TRBJ1-1; D is possibly TRBD1 (6 bases). Germline lookup yields CDR1 SGHRS and CDR2 YFSETQ. The CDR3 runs to 20 residues. The V end lost 3 bases, the J end lost 0 bases, and 27 bases lay between the germline ends. In DNA form, the CDR3 reads TGCGCCAGCAGCTCGTCTCTCGTTATACAGGGCGACGTGATGAACACTGAAGCTTTCTTT. Protein sequence: CASSSSLVIQGDVMNTEAFF.

The chain uses TRBV5-1 and TRBJ2-1; tentative D call: TRBD2 (6 bases). This CDR3 is 15 amino acids long. Trimming stripped 4 bases from V and 5 bases from J, with 16 bases between. The germline V gene encodes CDR1 SGHRS and CDR2 YFSETQ. CDR3 sequence reads: CASSELGLTDNEQFF. The CDR3 DNA reads TGCGCCAGCAGCGAGTTGGGACTTACTGACAATGAGCAGTTCTTC.

The genes are TRBV11-2 and TRBJ1-2; tentatively, D is TRBD1 (6 bases). The germline gives CDR1 SGHAT, CDR2 FQNNGV. V lost 5 bases and J 8 bases, leaving 15 bases between the germline ends. This CDR3 is built from 13 residues. The CDR3 loop is CASSGEGVRGYTF. The CDR3 bases are TGTGCCAGCAGCGGGGAGGGGGTGAGAGGCTACACCTTC.

V usage is TRBV2 and J usage is TRBJ2-7; TRBD2 matches at 9 bases. The V and J ends lost 2 bases and 3 bases, in that order; junction bases with no gene match: 5. Germline assignment: CDR1 SNHLY and CDR2 FYNNEI. This CDR3 is built from 15 residues. In DNA, the CDR3 is TGTGCCAGCAGTGAACGTAGTAGCGGGAGCTACGAGCAGTACTTC. Its translation is CASSERSSGSYEQYF. The whole variable domain, remainder taken from reference TRBV2 and TRBJ2-7, is EPEVTQTPSHQVTQMGQEVILRCVPISNHLYFYWYRQILGQKVEFLVSFYNNEISEKSEIFDDQFSVERPDGSNFTLKIRSTKLEDSAMYFCASSERSSGSYEQYFGPGTRLTVT.

The chain uses TRBV7-2 and TRBJ2-3; 8 bases are shared with TRBD1. The CDR3 has 14 residues. Trimming removed 5 bases from V and 7 bases from J; junction bases left unmatched: 8. The germline CDR1 and CDR2 sequences are SGHTA and FQGNSA. CDR3 DNA: TGTGCCAGCAGCACCACGCGGACAGGGAATACGCAGTATTTT. Amino acid sequence: CASSTTRTGNTQYF.

J is TRBJ2-1 and V is TRBV27, with TRBD1 as a possible D gene (6 bases). This CDR3 contains 15 residues. V was clipped by 3 bases and J by 8 bases, with 17 bases between them. Germline V gene lookup returns CDR1 MNHEY and CDR2 SMNVEV (reference sequence). The CDR3 DNA sequence: TGTGCCAGCAGTTTTAGAGGGGGACAAGGGGATGAGCAGTTCTTC. The encoded protein is CASSFRGGQGDEQFF.

The CDR3 reads CSVERLLGGFF. As DNA, the CDR3 is TGCAGCGTTGAAAGGCTTTTAGGGGGTTTCTTT. The J gene is TRBJ1-1, the V gene TRBV29-1, with a possible D match to TRBD1 (6 bases). V lost 2 bases, J lost 13 bases, and 14 bases lay in between. Germline V gives CDR1 SQVTM, CDR2 ANQGSEA. The CDR3 covers 11 residues.

The chain couples TRBV2 to TRBJ1-2; no clear D. V lost 8 bases and J lost 5, with 9 bases in between. The CDR3 runs 11 residues. Germline CDR1 and CDR2: SNHLY and FYNNEI. The CDR3 region is CASAIGYGYTF. Written as DNA, the CDR3 is TGTGCCAGCGCCATCGGGTATGGCTACACCTTC.

A word on this clone: One junction end does not reproduce the germline sequence, and a read error may be involved. CDR3 protein: CSSSSWDRGGYEQYF. The CDR3 coding sequence is TGTTCCAGCAGCTCGTGGGACAGGGGGGGATACGAGCAGTACTTC. V gene TRBV7-9 combines with J gene TRBJ2-7, with 11 bases that match TRBD1. Germline V gives CDR1 SEHNR, CDR2 FQNEAQ (reference sequence). The CDR3 has 15 amino acids.